This T cell receptor (beta chain) was sequenced for a study of CD8 T cells in ankylosing spondylitis. From the 5' RACE reads, TCRdb called clonotypes with MiXCR, one entry per CDR3 protein. Of 130,000 to 150,000 distinct CDR3 sequences in the sample, more than 7% were seen once. Only a few counts were recorded for this clonotype. Its antigen is not identified. General study results and limits: Made up of several highly homologous variants, a TCR beta motif appeared characteristic of ankylosing spondylitis blood. Reportedly, disease-linked clones are significantly enriched in ankylosing spondylitis patients' matched synovial fluid. Earlier work had already found some motif variants in reactive arthritis synovial fluid and blood.

The sequence derives from a male donor with ankylosing spondylitis. Material for sequencing was synovial fluid, either unsorted or a sorted T cell fraction (not recorded which).

The CDR3 bases are TGTGCCAGCAGTCCGCAGGGGGGCACCTACAATGAGCAGTTCTTC. This sequence encodes CASSPQGGTYNEQFF. This rearrangement joins TRBV28 to TRBJ2-1, with a weak D call TRBD1 (7 bases). Germline-derived CDR1 and CDR2 are MDHEN and SYDVKM. CDR3 length: 15 amino acids. V lost 5 bases to trimming and J lost 2 bases, with 13 bases between them.